This T cell receptor (beta chain) is from a study of neurological immune-mediated disorders. This clonotype was found many times. Time point of the sample: longitudinal time-point 2. 5'RACE with 10-nucleotide random UMIs generated the cDNA. MiXCR, run by TCRdb on the 5' RACE reads, gives a single entry per CDR3 protein. The sample lists fewer than 70,000 distinct CDR3 sequences, about 10% occurring once. CDR3 size: 15 residues. V was shortened by 4 bases and J by 10 bases, with 23 bases between the two germline ends. Germline assignment: CDR1 SGHDT and CDR2 YYEEEE. This sequence joins TRBV5-6 and TRBJ2-5; possibly TRBD2 for D (5 bases). This TCR was recovered from a man aged 25-45 years in good health. The source material was PBMCs. The CDR3 DNA reads as TGTGCCAGCAGCACCGAATGGAGTTCGAAGGAGGACCAGTACTTC. Translating it yields CASSTEWSSKEDQYF.